The 8 T cell receptor beta chains reported below all come from one sample, sequenced in a study of cytotoxic CD8 clonotypes in ibrutinib-treated CLL. Sequenced by immunoSEQ multiplex PCR; TCRdb stores in-frame clones only, minus some. This table holds 45,000 to 70,000 clones, approximately 52% found once. The specimen comprised PBMCs, sampled after 24 months of ibrutinib treatment. The receptors derive from a human donor with chronic lymphocytic leukemia.

This clone was seen repeatedly, ten times or more. The rearrangement links TRBV2 to TRBJ2-1; D perhaps matches TRBD2 (5 bases). The CDR3 has 16 amino acids. V lost 6 bases, J lost 4 bases, and 19 bases lay in between. CDR1 and CDR2 from the germline V gene are SNHLY and FYNNEI. The DNA for the CDR3 is TGTGCCAGCAGATCGGTTAGCGACCGAGGATACAATGAGCAGTTCTTC. The encoded protein is CASRSVSDRGYNEQFF.

The chain is built from TRBV11-2 and TRBJ1-3; TRBD1 might be the D (5 bases). There are 17 residues in the CDR3. Germline V gene data show CDR1 as SGHAT and CDR2 as FQNNGV. The V gene lost 6 bases and the J gene lost 1 base, with 19 bases spanning the gap. Here the CDR3 reads CASSLERGSTSGNTIYF. The DNA for the CDR3 is TGTGCCAGCAGTCTAGAGAGGGGCTCCACTTCTGGAAACACCATATATTTT.

The chain links TRBV27 to TRBJ2-1; 11 bases match TRBD1. The junction had 11 bases not matched to a gene; V was cut back by 5 bases and J by 8 bases. Germline V gene lookup returns CDR1 MNHEY and CDR2 SMNVEV (reference sequence). The CDR3 length is 16 residues. The CDR3 nucleotides are TGTGCCAGCAGTCAGCGGACAGGGGGCTATGTCTATGAGCAGTTCTTC. Translated: CASSQRTGGYVYEQFF.

The chain is built from TRBV6-6 and TRBJ1-2; D is undetermined. V was clipped by 2 bases and J by 4 bases, with 11 bases between them. The germline gives CDR1 MNHNY, CDR2 SVGAGI (reference sequence). The CDR3 runs 14 residues. For the CDR3, the DNA is TGTGCCAGCAGTTACGACCCATCGCCCTATGGCTACACCTTC. It is translated as CASSYDPSPYGYTF.

This clone showed up many times. The chain links TRBV2 to TRBJ2-7; a weak D match, TRBD2 (5 bases). V shed 0 bases and J shed 3 bases, with 12 bases lying between them. Germline CDR1 and CDR2: SNHLY and FYNNEI. This CDR3 comprises 15 residues. In nucleotides, the CDR3 is TGTGCCAGCAGTGAAGCACTAGTCCCCGGCTACGAGCAGTACTTC. Residues: CASSEALVPGYEQYF.

J is TRBJ2-1 and V is TRBV11-2; 16 nucleotides match TRBD2. V shed 5 bases and J 9 bases; nucleotides not matched to a gene: 10. Germline lookup yields CDR1 SGHAT and CDR2 FQNNGV. The CDR3 has 17 residues. The CDR3: CASSPGLAGGRAGEQFF. As DNA, the CDR3 is TGTGCCAGCAGCCCGGGACTAGCGGGAGGGAGGGCCGGTGAGCAGTTCTTC.

To note about this clone: One end of the junction is discordant with germline, which a read error may explain. V gene TRBV6-5 combines with J gene TRBJ1-3; maybe TRBD1 (6 bases). The CDR3 covers 12 residues. Germline V gives CDR1 MNHEY, CDR2 SVGAGI. The CDR3 coding sequence is TGTGCCAACCAAAGGGGGAAGGCGAAGGGGAGGTTT. It encodes CANQRGKAKGRF.

This clone showed up just a few times. This sequence joins TRBV19 and TRBJ1-4, with 11 bases that match TRBD1. This CDR3 has 17 amino acids. The trim removed 3 bases at V and 4 bases at J, leaving 7 bases unmatched. Germline assignment: CDR1 LNHDA and CDR2 SQIVND (reference sequence). The CDR3 DNA reads TGTGCCAGTAGTATCGGACAGGGGGCCGGAATTAATGAAAAACTGTTTTTT. Residues: CASSIGQGAGINEKLFF.